These 29 T cell receptor beta chains were sequenced from one sample in a study of CD4 and CD8 cells across lung adenocarcinoma regions. MiXCR was run by TCRdb on the PCR reads, yielding one entry per CDR3 protein. The sample contains thousands of distinct CDR3 sequences, 65% to 70% of which appear only once. Sequenced material: CD4+ T cells from the center of a lung tumor. The receptors were gathered from a female donor with lung adenocarcinoma. The CD4 and CD8 labels of this study may be unreliable.

This chain connects TRBV6-5 to TRBJ2-1; no clear D. The CDR3 consists of 15 residues. V was clipped by 2 bases and J by 8 bases, with 16 bases between them. CDR1 MNHEY and CDR2 SVGAGI come from the germline V gene. The CDR3 bases are TGTGCCAGCAGTTACGGCTTTGCTACCGAATATGAGCAGTTCTTC. This codes for CASSYGFATEYEQFF.

V is TRBV6-1 and J is TRBJ2-1, with D possibly TRBD2 on 6 matching bases. The DNA end lines up better with TRBJ2-7; the J call may be wrong. The CDR3 loop spans 16 amino acids. The germline V gene has CDR1 MNHNS and CDR2 SASEGT. CDR3 in amino acids: CASSILPSESYNEQYF. The CDR3 DNA reads TGTGCCAGCAGCATCCTCCCTAGCGAATCCTACAATGAGCAGTACTTC.

This clonotype was picked up a small number of times. The chain links TRBV6-1 to TRBJ2-5; 7 bases map to TRBD1. The end of the DNA aligns better with TRBJ2-7, so the J call may be wrong. CDR1 MNHNS and CDR2 SASEGT come from the germline V gene. The CDR3 has 15 amino acids. CDR3 residues: CASRFRDSDYYEQYF. The CDR3 DNA reads TGTGCCAGCAGATTCCGGGACAGCGACTACTACGAGCAGTACTTC.

The chain employs TRBV11-3 and TRBJ2-1, with TRBD2 matching over 10 bases. Losses at the gene ends were 1 base for V and 8 bases for J; bases not matched to a gene: 11. This CDR3 has 17 amino acids. Germline CDR1 is SGHNT and CDR2 is YENEEA. The CDR3 bases are TGTGCCAGCAGCTTAGGGCGGGGGACTAGCGAGAGGGATGAGCAGTTCTTC. It translates to CASSLGRGTSERDEQFF.

This chain connects TRBV10-3 to TRBJ2-5, with 8 bases fitting TRBD1. With the DNA end fitting TRBJ2-1 better, the J assignment may be wrong. The CDR3 spans 14 residues. Germline V lookup: CDR1 ENHRY, CDR2 SYGVKD. Written as DNA, the CDR3 is TGTGCCACCCCTGACAGGGGATTCTACAATGAGCAGTTCTTC. Translated, it gives CATPDRGFYNEQFF.

J is TRBJ2-1 and V is TRBV6-1; 7 bases are shared with TRBD1. The length of the CDR3 is 15 residues. V lost 7 bases, J lost 5 bases, and 11 bases stayed unmatched. CDR1 is MNHNS, CDR2 SASEGT, per germline. The CDR3 DNA follows: TGTGCCAGCACAGTACGACAGGGAAGGGACAATGAGCAGTTCTTC. Translated: CASTVRQGRDNEQFF.

This clonotype showed up just once. The chain uses TRBV6-1 and TRBJ2-1; 8 bases fit TRBD1. This CDR3 is built from 14 residues. The germline V gene has CDR1 MNHNS and CDR2 SASEGT. Trimming cost V 6 bases and J 1 base; bases outside gene matches: 2. The CDR3 is CASRRTGSYNEQFF. The CDR3 nucleotides are TGTGCCAGCAGAAGGACAGGGTCCTACAATGAGCAGTTCTTC.

The chain uses TRBV6-1 and TRBJ2-7; D unclear. This CDR3 has 15 amino acids. V lost 3 bases, J lost 4 bases, and 16 bases lay in between. The germline CDR1 and CDR2 sequences are MNHNS and SASEGT. In nucleotides, the CDR3 is TGTGCCAGCAGTGAGGCGGTTCTCCTATTTTACGAGCAGTACTTC. This encodes CASSEAVLLFYEQYF.

The chain employs TRBV6-1 and TRBJ2-1; 8 nucleotides match TRBD2. The length of the CDR3 is 13 residues. The trim removed 4 bases at V and 6 bases at J, leaving 2 bases unmatched. The germline V gene encodes CDR1 MNHNS and CDR2 SASEGT. CDR3 in amino acids: CASSATSANEQFF. DNA for the CDR3: TGTGCCAGCAGTGCGACTAGCGCCAATGAGCAGTTCTTC.

The chain couples TRBV12-3 or TRBV12-4 to TRBJ2-1; D unresolved. There are 11 residues in the CDR3. V gave up 1 base and J gave up 10 bases, with 5 bases separating them. The CDR3: CASSLGREQFF. The CDR3, as DNA: TGTGCCAGCAGTTTAGGACGCGAGCAGTTCTTC.

V and J are TRBV5-1 and TRBJ1-2; TRBD1 might be the D (6 bases). This CDR3 is built from 15 residues. Germline-derived CDR1 and CDR2 are SGHRS and YFSETQ. V was clipped by 4 bases and J by 3 bases, with 16 bases between them. In DNA form, the CDR3 reads TGCGCCAGCAGCCCGATGCCAGGGGCAGACTATGGCTACACCTTC. Protein sequence: CASSPMPGADYGYTF.

V gene TRBV10-1 combines with J gene TRBJ2-1, with 7 bases lining up with TRBD2. J was trimmed by 7 bases and V by 0 bases; bases with no gene match: 6. This CDR3 is built from 15 residues. The germline V gene encodes CDR1 WNHNN and CDR2 SYGVQD (reference sequence). This CDR3 reads CASSESAGAVNEQFF. CDR3 in DNA: TGCGCCAGCAGTGAGTCGGCGGGAGCGGTTAATGAGCAGTTCTTC.

J is TRBJ2-5 and V is TRBV11-3; D is unresolved. Trimming stripped 1 base from V and 4 bases from J, with 4 bases between. Germline loops: CDR1 SGHNT, CDR2 YENEEA. The CDR3 is made up of 12 amino acids. CDR3: CASSLGTETQYF. DNA for the CDR3: TGTGCCAGCAGCTTAGGGACAGAGACCCAGTACTTC.

The chain combines TRBV7-2 with TRBJ2-2; D is unresolved. V lost 3 bases and J 7 bases, leaving 9 bases between the germline ends. The CDR3 extends over 13 amino acids. In germline, CDR1 is SGHTA, CDR2 FQGNSA. The CDR3 DNA follows: TGTGCCAGCAGCTTGGTCGGGTACGGGGAGCTGTTTTTT. Residues: CASSLVGYGELFF.

This clonotype was found a few times. The chain has TRBV7-2 and TRBJ2-5, with D maybe TRBD1 (5 bases). The CDR3 length is 13 residues. Germline-derived CDR1 and CDR2 are SGHTA and FQGNSA. Trimming shortened V by 6 bases and J by 5 bases, and 13 bases separated the two germline ends. CDR3 sequence (DNA): TGTGCCAGCAGTCTGGCAGGGTGGGAGACCCAGTACTTC. As protein: CASSLAGWETQYF.

This clonotype was seen more than once but under ten times. The chain links TRBV7-2 to TRBJ2-5; 11 nucleotides agree with TRBD1. The junction had 2 bases not matched to a gene; V was cut back by 4 bases and J by 1 base. Germline V gene sequence: CDR1 SGHTA, CDR2 FQGNSA. The CDR3 contains 15 residues. CDR3 DNA: TGTGCCAGCAGCTCGGACAGGGGGCCCCAAGAGACCCAGTACTTC. Its translation: CASSSDRGPQETQYF.

V is TRBV7-2 and J is TRBJ2-3, with 7 bases aligning to TRBD1. The J call may be in error: the DNA end matches TRBJ2-7 better. The CDR3 is 16 amino acids. CDR1 SGHTA and CDR2 FQGNSA come from the germline V gene. Written as DNA, the CDR3 is TGTGCCAGCGGGGGCCGAGGGGGCCGTGACAAAGATACGCAGTACTTC. Its protein is CASGGRGGRDKDTQYF.

This clonotype was picked up a small number of times. The rearrangement links TRBV10-2 to TRBJ2-1; D call uncertain. The J call is doubtful: the DNA matches TRBJ2-5 better. The CDR3 covers 11 residues. Germline V gene sequence: CDR1 WSHSY, CDR2 SAAADI. CDR3 protein: CASSGPVAQYF. The CDR3 DNA reads TGCGCCAGCAGTGGGCCAGTGGCCCAGTACTTC.

The V call is TRBV5-1, the J call TRBJ2-1; 12 positions agree with TRBD1. The last part of the DNA fits TRBJ2-7 better; the J call may be wrong. The CDR3 consists of 16 residues. Germline V gene sequence: CDR1 SGHRS, CDR2 YFSETQ. The CDR3 sequence: CASSLAPGQGAGEQYF. The CDR3 DNA is TGCGCCAGCAGCTTGGCCCCGGGACAGGGGGCGGGGGAGCAGTACTTC.

The chain carries TRBV4-1 and TRBJ2-1, with D perhaps TRBD2 (5 bases). TRBJ2-5 matches the DNA end more closely, so the J call is doubtful. This CDR3 spans 17 amino acids. Germline CDR1 and CDR2: MGHRA and YSYEKL. The DNA of the CDR3 is TGCGCCAGCAGCCAAGGAGTGGGGAGATACTACCAAGAGACCCAGTACTTC. It encodes CASSQGVGRYYQETQYF.

The chain links TRBV6-1 to TRBJ1-4; no clear D gene. Deletions cut 1 base from V and 4 bases from J, with 10 bases between. Germline CDR1 and CDR2: MNHNS and SASEGT. CDR3 length equals 15 residues. Here the CDR3 reads CASSEVGALNEKLFF. The CDR3 DNA reads as TGTGCCAGCAGTGAAGTGGGAGCCCTTAATGAAAAACTGTTTTTT.

J is TRBJ2-6 and V is TRBV6-1; D not certain. Germline CDR1 and CDR2: MNHNS and SASEGT. This CDR3 region has 14 residues. Trimming stripped 7 bases from V and 1 base from J, with 8 bases between. CDR3 sequence: CASTSGSGANVLTF. The DNA of the CDR3 is TGTGCCAGCACCTCAGGTTCTGGGGCCAACGTCCTGACTTTC.

In regard to this clonotype: One end of the junction is discordant with germline, which a read error may explain. This chain uses TRBV7-7 with TRBJ2-5; no definite D call. The V gene's germline CDR1 is SSHAT and CDR2 FNYEAQ (reference sequence). This CDR3 has 14 residues. CDR3 in DNA: TGTGCTAGCAGCCAAGGAGTGGCTCAAGAGACCCAGTACTTC. This sequence encodes CASSQGVAQETQYF.

The chain carries TRBV12-3 or TRBV12-4 and TRBJ2-2, with 8 nucleotides matching TRBD2. With 7 bases clipped from V and 6 bases from J, the junction kept 10 bases outside the gene matches. The CDR3 totals 15 residues. The CDR3 reads CASTPGLGGAGELFF. The CDR3 nucleotides read TGTGCCAGCACTCCGGGACTAGGAGGTGCCGGGGAGCTGTTTTTT.

This clonotype was observed a single time. The rearrangement joins TRBV28 to TRBJ2-4; D is uncertain. This CDR3 is built from 15 residues. The germline CDR1 and CDR2 sequences are MDHEN and SYDVKM. Trimming removed 5 bases at V and 1 base at J, with 12 bases between. CDR3 coding DNA: TGTGCCAGCAGTATCTTCCCCCTGGCCAAAAACATTCAGTACTTC. Amino acids: CASSIFPLAKNIQYF.

The chain is built from TRBV9 and TRBJ2-1; D remains ambiguous. Germline CDR1 is SGDLS and CDR2 is YYNGEE. V dropped 3 bases and J dropped 5 bases, with 6 bases sitting between them. This CDR3 region has 12 residues. Written as DNA, the CDR3 is TGTGCCAGCAGCGCCGGACACAATGAGCAGTTCTTC. Translating it yields CASSAGHNEQFF.

This clonotype occurred a few times. The chain has TRBV12-3 or TRBV12-4 and TRBJ2-5; D possibly uses TRBD1 or TRBD2 (6 bases each). The CDR3 spans 15 residues. V dropped 7 bases and J dropped 2 bases, with 17 bases sitting between them. This chain's CDR3 is CASTAMWGAQETQYF. DNA for the CDR3: TGTGCCAGCACGGCCATGTGGGGGGCACAAGAGACCCAGTACTTC.

This clonotype was counted between two and nine times. The V and J genes are TRBV6-1 and TRBJ2-1; 9 nucleotides match TRBD2. V gave up 1 base and J gave up 15 bases; unmatched junction bases: 13. CDR1 is MNHNS, CDR2 SASEGT, per germline. The CDR3 spans 15 residues. This chain's CDR3 is CASSEGGRAHFILFF. The DNA for the CDR3 is TGTGCCAGCAGTGAAGGCGGGAGGGCCCACTTTATCTTGTTCTTC.

The CDR3 nucleotides are TGTGCCAGCAGTGAAGGAGAGAGCTCCTACGAGCAGTACTTC. This translates into CASSEGESSYEQYF. The chain links TRBV6-1 to TRBJ2-1; no clear D. Gene TRBJ2-7 matches the end of the DNA better, so the J call may be wrong. The CDR3 runs to 14 residues. Per the germline V gene, CDR1 is MNHNS and CDR2 is SASEGT.